This T cell receptor (beta chain) stems from a study of tumor-infiltrating lymphocytes in primary liver carcinoma. This clonotype has just a few counts. Its target is unknown. A junction boundary mismatches the germline segment, possibly from a read error. Scientists recovered RNA and DNA together from approximately 20-30 mg of unsorted bulk tissue. Primary liver carcinomas in the patients were surgically resected. Chronic HBV infection was present, with no prior treatment. Study findings and constraints: Blood fell significantly below tumors in its top-250-clone fraction (p = 0.039).

Constant-region priming of roughly 500 ng total RNA yielded TCR beta cDNA. Slightly modified ARM-PCR with three nested multiplex PCR rounds yielded TCR beta libraries. The first two PCR rounds used TRBV1-TRBV30 primers with a Cbeta primer, approximately 10 cycles each. TCRdb passed the multiplex PCR reads through MiXCR, listing each CDR3 protein once. Found here are about 84,000 distinct CDR3 sequences, about three quarters of them singletons; the top ten hold approximately 19%. The CDR3 spans 13 residues. Germline CDR1 SGHAT, CDR2 FQNNGV. V is TRBV11-2 and J is TRBJ1-1; weak D call: TRBD1 (6 bases). The sample taken for sequencing was liver tumor tissue from sampling region 1. Subset specified: tumor region T1, superior pole. This TCR was recovered from a man aged 40-49 years with primary liver carcinoma and hepatitis B virus infection. This CDR3 reads CVSSLDGDTEAFF. The CDR3 nucleotides read TGTGTCAGCAGTTTGGACGGGGACACCGAAGCTTTCTTT.